Below are 32 T cell receptor beta chains sequenced from a single sample in a study of blood T cell repertoires in COVID-19 (TCRdb year 2020). Libraries came from the immunoSEQ multiplex PCR assay. Sourced from immuneACCESS, this table was stored by TCRdb with only in-frame sequences that have V and J called. A share of the clones is absent; for the studies checked, an unresolved V gene accounts for under half, and the remainder has no known explanation. In all, the sample holds about 67,000 clones, and roughly 85% of those were seen once. Of the sample, more than 15% is held by the ten largest clones. Sequenced sample: peripheral blood. The receptors come from a woman of 80 years or more with acute or convalescent COVID-19.

V is TRBV19 and J is TRBJ1-6; 8 nucleotides match TRBD1. With V trimmed by 7 bases and J by 7 bases, 6 bases remained unmatched. The length of the CDR3 is 14 residues. Germline CDR1 LNHDA, CDR2 SQIVND (reference sequence). The CDR3: CASNPGTGNSPLHF. CDR3 nucleotides: TGTGCCAGTAACCCTGGGACAGGAAATTCACCCCTCCACTTT.

J is TRBJ2-4 and V is TRBV28; weak D call: TRBD1 (5 bases). There are 15 residues in the CDR3. Germline CDR1 MDHEN, CDR2 SYDVKM. V lost 6 bases and J lost 8, with 20 bases in between. DNA of the CDR3: TGTGCCAGCAGCGGTCCGGACACCTTTGGGGACATTCAGTACTTC. Protein product: CASSGPDTFGDIQYF.

This clone was detected only once. V is TRBV19 and J is TRBJ2-2; D ambiguous. This CDR3 spans 11 amino acids. Trimming stripped 7 bases from V and 5 bases from J, with 5 bases between. Germline loops: CDR1 LNHDA, CDR2 SQIVND (reference sequence). CDR3 coding DNA: TGTGCCAGTATGAGGACCGGGGAGCTGTTTTTT. It codes for CASMRTGELFF.

V gene TRBV7-9 combines with J gene TRBJ2-3; D unresolved. Per the germline V gene, CDR1 is SEHNR and CDR2 is FQNEAQ (reference sequence). Trimming stripped 8 bases from V and 0 bases from J, with 15 bases between. The CDR3 totals 15 residues. CDR3 DNA sequence: TGTGCCAGCGACTCGCTTGGTGGGAGCACAGATACGCAGTATTTT. It is translated as CASDSLGGSTDTQYF.

This chain joins TRBV28 and TRBJ1-5, with TRBD1 matching over 9 bases. Germline CDR1 is MDHEN and CDR2 is SYDVKM. The J segment lost 4 bases and the V segment lost 6 bases, leaving 4 bases of the junction unmatched. This CDR3 region has 14 residues. CDR3 sequence reads: CASRRQGVNQPQHF. CDR3 in DNA: TGTGCCAGCAGGAGACAGGGGGTTAATCAGCCCCAGCATTTT.

This chain uses TRBV19 with TRBJ2-2; 12 bases agree with TRBD2. V gave up 5 bases and J gave up 3 bases; unmatched junction bases: 4. The CDR3 is 16 amino acids. CDR1 and CDR2 from the germline V gene are LNHDA and SQIVND (reference sequence). The CDR3 region is CASSRLAGVDTGELFF. CDR3 DNA: TGTGCCAGTAGTCGACTAGCGGGGGTGGACACCGGGGAGCTGTTTTTT.

The CDR3 sequence is CASTPGQGRSEAFF. CDR3 in DNA: TGTGCCAGTACTCCCGGACAGGGTAGGTCTGAAGCTTTCTTT. The chain joins TRBV19 to TRBJ1-1, with TRBD1 identical over 8 bases. Germline-derived CDR1 and CDR2 are LNHDA and SQIVND (reference sequence). V shed 7 bases and J 6 bases; nucleotides not matched to a gene: 10. CDR3 size: 14 residues. Filled out from reference TRBV19 and TRBJ1-1, the complete variable domain reads DGGITQSPKYLFRKEGQNVTLSCEQNLNHDAMYWYRQDPGQGLRLIYYSQIVNDFQKGDIAEGYSVSREKKESFPLTVTSAQKNPTAFYLCASTPGQGRSEAFFGQGTRLTVV.

This sequence joins TRBV19 and TRBJ2-3; 8 bases align to TRBD2. Looked up from germline, CDR1 is LNHDA and CDR2 is SQIVND (reference sequence). Germline trimming cut 4 bases from V and 2 bases from J; bases unmatched to any gene: 8. The CDR3 contains 16 residues. Here the CDR3 DNA reads TGTGCCAGTAGTACCCGGCGCGGGGGGCCCACAGATACGCAGTATTTT. Its translation: CASSTRRGGPTDTQYF. Full variable domain (outside the CDR3, taken from reference TRBV19 and TRBJ2-3): DGGITQSPKYLFRKEGQNVTLSCEQNLNHDAMYWYRQDPGQGLRLIYYSQIVNDFQKGDIAEGYSVSREKKESFPLTVTSAQKNPTAFYLCASSTRRGGPTDTQYFGPGTRLTVL.

The rearrangement uses TRBV5-1 and TRBJ2-7; 8 bases map to TRBD1. The CDR3 contains 12 residues. With 4 bases clipped from V and 9 bases from J, the junction kept 6 bases outside the gene matches. Per the germline V gene, CDR1 is SGHRS and CDR2 is YFSETQ. In DNA form, the CDR3 reads TGCGCCAGCAGCGGGGGACAGGCACCGCAGTACTTC. This sequence encodes CASSGGQAPQYF.

This chain links TRBV5-1 with TRBJ1-1, with a weak D call TRBD1 (5 bases). The CDR3 totals 14 residues. Trimming took 2 bases from V and 1 from J, leaving 9 bases between them. Germline V gene lookup returns CDR1 SGHRS and CDR2 YFSETQ. The CDR3 is CASSFGTRNTEAFF. The CDR3 DNA follows: TGCGCCAGCAGCTTTGGGACTAGGAACACTGAAGCTTTCTTT.

J is TRBJ1-2 and V is TRBV18; D possibly corresponds to TRBD1 (5 bases). Trimming removed 5 bases from V and 8 bases from J, with 15 bases in between. CDR3 length: 13 amino acids. Looked up from germline, CDR1 is KGHSH and CDR2 is LQKENI. CDR3 sequence: CASSTGTNNGYTF. Here the CDR3 DNA reads TGTGCCAGCTCAACCGGGACTAACAACGGCTACACCTTC.

Points on this clone: Other DNA sequences within the sample encode an identical CDR3. The J gene is TRBJ2-2, the V gene TRBV7-2; 8 bases are shared with TRBD1. V lost 5 bases, J lost 5 bases, and 4 bases stayed unmatched. This CDR3 spans 14 amino acids. Germline-derived CDR1 and CDR2 are SGHTA and FQGNSA. CDR3 nucleotides: TGTGCCAGCAGCATTAGACAGGGGACCGGGGAGCTGTTTTTT. This encodes CASSIRQGTGELFF.

This chain uses TRBV6-5 with TRBJ1-2, with 9 positions matching TRBD1. The CDR3 is made up of 13 amino acids. Germline V gives CDR1 MNHEY, CDR2 SVGAGI. Germline trimming cut 6 bases from V and 5 bases from J; bases unmatched to any gene: 4. The CDR3 bases are TGTGCCAGCAGAGACAGGGGGGGTTATGGCTACACCTTC. This gives the protein CASRDRGGYGYTF.

The chain employs TRBV28 and TRBJ2-2; D gene unclear. The V gene lost 2 bases and the J gene lost 1 base, with 2 bases spanning the gap. The CDR3 loop spans 13 amino acids. Germline loops: CDR1 MDHEN, CDR2 SYDVKM. The DNA for the CDR3 is TGTGCCAGCAGTTTACAGAACACCGGGGAGCTGTTTTTT. Translating it yields CASSLQNTGELFF.

This chain joins TRBV5-8 and TRBJ1-1, with 10 bases that match TRBD1. CDR1 and CDR2 from the germline V gene are SGHTS and YDEGEE. The CDR3 is 17 residues long. J lost 3 bases, V lost 6 bases, and 14 bases had no gene match. The CDR3 region has the DNA TGTGCCAGCATCCCCACCCGGGACAGGGGACCGTACACTGAAGCTTTCTTT. Translation gives CASIPTRDRGPYTEAFF.

The CDR3 here is CASRPPDRDSVYEQYF. The CDR3 coding sequence is TGTGCCAGCAGACCTCCGGACAGGGACAGTGTCTACGAGCAGTACTTC. The V call is TRBV6-2 or TRBV6-3, the J call TRBJ2-7, with 8 bases matching TRBD1. The CDR3 loop spans 16 amino acids. Germline lookup yields CDR1 MNHEY and CDR2 SVGEGT. Trimming cost V 6 bases and J 3 bases; bases outside gene matches: 13.

This chain joins TRBV2 and TRBJ2-2; D is possibly TRBD1 (6 bases). The V and J ends lost 8 bases and 3 bases respectively, with 10 bases between them. CDR3 size: 13 residues. CDR1 and CDR2 (germline): SNHLY, FYNNEI. The CDR3 here is CASWGRDTGELFF. The CDR3 DNA reads as TGTGCCAGCTGGGGGCGGGACACCGGGGAGCTGTTTTTT.

The V gene is TRBV29-1, the J gene TRBJ1-1; D might be TRBD1 (5 bases). The CDR3 runs to 13 residues. Germline V gene sequence: CDR1 SQVTM, CDR2 ANQGSEA. The V and J ends lost 6 bases and 1 base respectively, with 12 bases between them. CDR3 residues: CSVLTAKNTEAFF. The CDR3 nucleotides read TGCAGCGTGCTGACAGCTAAGAACACTGAAGCTTTCTTT. Combining the CDR3 with reference TRBV29-1 and TRBJ1-1 gives the whole variable domain SAVISQKPSRDICQRGTSLTIQCQVDSQVTMMFWYRQQPGQSLTLIATANQGSEATYESGFVIDKFPISRPNLTFSTLTVSNMSPEDSSIYLCSVLTAKNTEAFFGQGTRLTVV.

V usage is TRBV9 and J usage is TRBJ2-5; 10 positions agree with TRBD2. The V and J ends lost 0 bases and 3 bases, in that order; junction bases with no gene match: 5. Germline-derived CDR1 and CDR2 are SGDLS and YYNGEE. The CDR3 has 16 residues. The CDR3 nucleotides are TGTGCCAGCAGCGTAGGGGGACTAGCGCGAAAAGAGACCCAGTACTTC. Amino acids: CASSVGGLARKETQYF.

The chain employs TRBV5-4 and TRBJ2-4, with 7 bases that match TRBD1. V trimming: 4 bases; J trimming: 7 bases; junction bases outside the gene matches: 5. This CDR3 has 13 residues. Per germline, CDR1 SGHNT and CDR2 YYREEE (reference sequence). This CDR3 is CASSLDRVNIQYF. The CDR3 nucleotides read TGTGCCAGCAGCCTCGACAGGGTTAACATTCAGTACTTC.

The genes are TRBV5-1 and TRBJ1-2, with D possibly being TRBD1 (6 bases). From germline, CDR1 is SGHRS and CDR2 YFSETQ. With 4 bases removed from V and 1 base from J, the gap between germline ends came to 20 bases. CDR3 size: 17 residues. CDR3 in DNA: TGCGCCAGCAGCCCAGAGGGACACCTCGATCTTAACTATGGCTACACCTTC. Amino acids: CASSPEGHLDLNYGYTF.

The gene calls are TRBV6-1 and TRBJ2-7; D unclear. This CDR3 has 15 residues. Looked up from germline, CDR1 is MNHNS and CDR2 is SASEGT. V gave up 0 bases and J gave up 3 bases, with 12 bases separating them. Here the CDR3 DNA reads TGTGCCAGCAGTGAAGCACCAGGTGCTATCTACGAGCAGTACTTC. Translated, it gives CASSEAPGAIYEQYF.

This chain uses TRBV10-3 with TRBJ1-2, with D uncertain. The CDR3 has 13 amino acids. Germline V gene lookup returns CDR1 ENHRY and CDR2 SYGVKD. V gave up 2 bases and J gave up 7 bases, with 11 bases separating them. Written as DNA, the CDR3 is TGTGCCATCAGTGAGGACCCCCGGAGTGGCTACACCTTC. This translates into CAISEDPRSGYTF.

CDR3 DNA: TGTGCCAGCAGCAATGGTGACAGGGGGAGATGGGCACCCCTCCACTTT. Protein: CASSNGDRGRWAPLHF. This chain joins TRBV21-1 and TRBJ1-6; the table names TRBD1, a call not compared with the DNA. TRBV21-1 is described as a pseudogene. There are 16 residues in the CDR3.

The V call is TRBV5-1, the J call TRBJ2-4; D is perhaps TRBD2 (6 bases). Germline-derived CDR1 and CDR2 are SGHRS and YFSETQ. CDR3 length: 14 amino acids. V shed 4 bases and J shed 13 bases, with 21 bases lying between them. The CDR3 loop reads CASSPVTGTRLQYF. The CDR3, as DNA: TGCGCCAGCAGCCCTGTGACGGGGACTCGTTTACAGTACTTC. The entire variable domain, with the rest obtained from reference TRBV5-1 and TRBJ2-4, is as follows: KAGVTQTPRYLIKTRGQQVTLSCSPISGHRSVSWYQQTPGQGLQFLFEYFSETQRNKGNFPGRFSGRQFSNSRSEMNVSTLELGDSALYLCASSPVTGTRLQYFGAGTRLSVL.

Only a few counts were recorded for this clone. The J gene is TRBJ2-2, the V gene TRBV10-2, with 10 nucleotides matching TRBD1. Per the germline V gene, CDR1 is WSHSY and CDR2 is SAAADI. This CDR3 spans 17 amino acids. J lost 6 bases, V lost 3 bases, and 10 bases had no gene match. CDR3 nucleotides: TGCGCCAGCAGTGACCCCTCGGGGACAGGGGTGTCCGGGGAGCTGTTTTTT. Translated: CASSDPSGTGVSGELFF.

The table lists this clone with a few counts. The chain is built from TRBV28 and TRBJ2-4, with D tentatively TRBD1 (6 bases). With 8 bases removed from V and 9 bases from J, the gap between germline ends came to 20 bases. This CDR3 region has 14 residues. Germline CDR1 and CDR2: MDHEN and SYDVKM. The DNA of the CDR3 is TGTGCCAGCGGATCCGGGGACACCTTTGGCATTCAGTACTTC. This gives the protein CASGSGDTFGIQYF.

This clone was counted once. The chain couples TRBV5-1 to TRBJ2-5; 8 nucleotides agree with TRBD1. Germline CDR1 reads SGHRS; CDR2 reads YFSETQ. With 1 base clipped from V and 3 bases from J, the junction kept 2 bases outside the gene matches. This CDR3 is 14 amino acids long. The CDR3 DNA sequence: TGCGCCAGCAGCTTGCCGGGACAGGAAGAGACCCAGTACTTC. Protein product: CASSLPGQEETQYF. The whole variable domain, filled in from reference TRBV5-1 and TRBJ2-5, reads KAGVTQTPRYLIKTRGQQVTLSCSPISGHRSVSWYQQTPGQGLQFLFEYFSETQRNKGNFPGRFSGRQFSNSRSEMNVSTLELGDSALYLCASSLPGQEETQYFGPGTRLLVL.

This chain connects TRBV5-1 to TRBJ1-1, with D unclear. Trimming took 2 bases from V and 1 from J, leaving 12 bases between them. CDR1 is SGHRS, CDR2 YFSETQ, per germline. The CDR3 totals 15 residues. The CDR3 is CASSFRVGSNTEAFF. As DNA, the CDR3 is TGCGCCAGCAGCTTCCGGGTCGGGTCGAACACTGAAGCTTTCTTT. The variable domain in full, completed from reference TRBV5-1 and TRBJ1-1, reads KAGVTQTPRYLIKTRGQQVTLSCSPISGHRSVSWYQQTPGQGLQFLFEYFSETQRNKGNFPGRFSGRQFSNSRSEMNVSTLELGDSALYLCASSFRVGSNTEAFFGQGTRLTVV.

The chain links TRBV20-1 to TRBJ1-5; the D gene is possibly TRBD1 (5 bases). With 3 bases removed from V and 2 bases from J, the gap between germline ends came to 17 bases. The CDR3 totals 16 residues. Germline loops: CDR1 DFQATT, CDR2 SNEGSKA (reference sequence). In nucleotides, the CDR3 is TGCAGTGCTAGTCATCCCATAGGGGAAGGCAATCAGCCCCAGCATTTT. It codes for CSASHPIGEGNQPQHF.

The chain links TRBV24-1 to TRBJ2-1; possibly TRBD1 for D (6 bases). Trimming cost V 5 bases and J 7 bases, with 11 bases left between them. The CDR3 is 13 amino acids. CDR1 and CDR2 from the germline V gene are KGHDR and SFDVKD. As DNA, the CDR3 is TGTGCCACCAGTGGAATAACAGGGAATGAGCAGTTCTTC. It codes for CATSGITGNEQFF.

The V call is TRBV7-9, the J call TRBJ1-3; no firm D call. With 5 bases removed from V and 2 bases from J, the gap between germline ends came to 7 bases. The germline V gene encodes CDR1 SEHNR and CDR2 FQNEAQ (reference sequence). The CDR3 is 13 amino acids. The CDR3 sequence is CASSAGTGNTIYF. Written as DNA, the CDR3 is TGTGCCAGCAGCGCAGGTACTGGAAACACCATATATTTT.